This T cell receptor beta chain was sequenced for a study of cytomegalovirus exposure and HLA in healthy donors. The overall study: About 80 million unique TCRs from HLA-typed donors were held in an early data release.

Germline V gene data show CDR1 as SGDLS and CDR2 as YYNGEE. There are 15 residues in the CDR3. Trimming stripped 7 bases from V and 0 bases from J, with 15 bases between. 60 Vbeta and 13 Jbeta primers were used in PCR. Clones were sequenced by immunoSEQ multiplex PCR, and TCRdb holds only the in-frame ones, with some missing. The sample records approximately 180,000 clones, under 90% being singletons. The study's findings and limits: Some V segments, TRBV6-2 and TRBV6-3 among them, were indistinguishable and were therefore excluded.

Note on this clone: The antigen remains undetermined.

The receptor's source is a man younger than 40 in good health and CMV-seropositive. The V gene is TRBV9, the J gene TRBJ2-3, with D perhaps TRBD2 (5 bases). Sequencing was performed on PBMCs. In DNA, the CDR3 is TGTGCCAGCGGAAGGGAGACTGTTAGCACAGATACGCAGTATTTT. Its translation is CASGRETVSTDTQYF.